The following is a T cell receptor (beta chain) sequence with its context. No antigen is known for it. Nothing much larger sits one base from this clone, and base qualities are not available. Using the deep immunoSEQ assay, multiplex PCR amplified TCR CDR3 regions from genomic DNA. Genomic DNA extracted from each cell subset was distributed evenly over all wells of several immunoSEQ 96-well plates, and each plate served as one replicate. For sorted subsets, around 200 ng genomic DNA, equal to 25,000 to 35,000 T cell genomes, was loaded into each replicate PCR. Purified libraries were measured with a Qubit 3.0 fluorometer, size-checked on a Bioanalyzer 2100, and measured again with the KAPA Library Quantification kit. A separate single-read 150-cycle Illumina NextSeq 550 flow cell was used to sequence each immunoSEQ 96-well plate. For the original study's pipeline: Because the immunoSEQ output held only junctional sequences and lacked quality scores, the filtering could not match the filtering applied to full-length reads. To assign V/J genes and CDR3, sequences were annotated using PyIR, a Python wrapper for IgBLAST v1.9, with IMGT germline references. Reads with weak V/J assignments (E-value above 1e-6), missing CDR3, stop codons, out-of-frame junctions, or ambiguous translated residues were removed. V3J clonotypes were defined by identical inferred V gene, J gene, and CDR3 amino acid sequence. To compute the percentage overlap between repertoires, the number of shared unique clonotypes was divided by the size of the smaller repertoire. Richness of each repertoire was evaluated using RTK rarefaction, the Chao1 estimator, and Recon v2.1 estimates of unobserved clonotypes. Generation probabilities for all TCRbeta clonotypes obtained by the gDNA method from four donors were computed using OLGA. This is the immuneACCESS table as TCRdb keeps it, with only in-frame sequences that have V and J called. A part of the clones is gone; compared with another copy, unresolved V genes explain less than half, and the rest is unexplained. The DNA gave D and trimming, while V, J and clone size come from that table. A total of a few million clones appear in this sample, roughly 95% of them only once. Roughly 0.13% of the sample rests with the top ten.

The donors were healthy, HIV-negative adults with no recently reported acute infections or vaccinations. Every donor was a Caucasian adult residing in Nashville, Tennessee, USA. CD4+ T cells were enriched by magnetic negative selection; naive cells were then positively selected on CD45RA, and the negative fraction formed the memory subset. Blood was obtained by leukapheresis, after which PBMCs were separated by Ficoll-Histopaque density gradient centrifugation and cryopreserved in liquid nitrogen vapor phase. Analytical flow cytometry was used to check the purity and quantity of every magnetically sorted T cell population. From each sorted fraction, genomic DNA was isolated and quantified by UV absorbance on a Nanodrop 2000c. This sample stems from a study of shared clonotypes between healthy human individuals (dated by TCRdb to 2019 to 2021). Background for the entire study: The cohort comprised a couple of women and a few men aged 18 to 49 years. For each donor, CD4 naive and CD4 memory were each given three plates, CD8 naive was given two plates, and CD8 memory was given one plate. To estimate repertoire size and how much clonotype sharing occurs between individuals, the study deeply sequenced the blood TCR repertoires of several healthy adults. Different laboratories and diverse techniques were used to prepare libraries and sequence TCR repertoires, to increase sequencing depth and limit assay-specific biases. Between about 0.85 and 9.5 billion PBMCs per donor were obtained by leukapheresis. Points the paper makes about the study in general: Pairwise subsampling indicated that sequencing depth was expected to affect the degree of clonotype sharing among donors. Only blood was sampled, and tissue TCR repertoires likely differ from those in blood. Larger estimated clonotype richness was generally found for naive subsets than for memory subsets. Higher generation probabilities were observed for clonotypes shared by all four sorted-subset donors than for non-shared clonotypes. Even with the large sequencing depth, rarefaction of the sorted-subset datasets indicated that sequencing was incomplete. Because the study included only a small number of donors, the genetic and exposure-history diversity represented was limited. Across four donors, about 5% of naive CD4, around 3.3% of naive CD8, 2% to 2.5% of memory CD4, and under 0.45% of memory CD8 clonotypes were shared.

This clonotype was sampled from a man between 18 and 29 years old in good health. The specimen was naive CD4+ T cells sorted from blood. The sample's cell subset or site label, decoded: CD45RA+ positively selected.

The CDR3 in this case is CAISPTPGGNQPQHF. At the DNA level, the sequence is TGTGCCATTTCGCCGACCCCCGGCGGCAATCAGCCCCAGCATTTT. The chain couples TRBV10-3 to TRBJ1-5; a confident D gene designation cannot be given. The CDR3 covers 15 residues, taking in both the cysteine and the phenylalanine. The DNA shown is the 45-base CDR3, in frame from base 1. V was cut back by 9 bases and J by 2 bases, leaving a gap of 17 bases between them. As encoded in the germline V gene, CDR1 is ENHRY while CDR2 is SYGVKD.